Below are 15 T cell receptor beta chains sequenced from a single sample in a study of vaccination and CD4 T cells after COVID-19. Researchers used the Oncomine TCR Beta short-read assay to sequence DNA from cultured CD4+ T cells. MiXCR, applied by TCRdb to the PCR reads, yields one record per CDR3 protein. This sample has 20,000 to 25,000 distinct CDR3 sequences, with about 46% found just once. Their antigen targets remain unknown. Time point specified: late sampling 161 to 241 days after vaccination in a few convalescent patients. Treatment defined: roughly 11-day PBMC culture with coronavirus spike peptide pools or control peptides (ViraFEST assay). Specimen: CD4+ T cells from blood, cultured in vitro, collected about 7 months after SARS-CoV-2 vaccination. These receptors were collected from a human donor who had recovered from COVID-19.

The CDR3, as DNA: TGCGCCAGCAGCTTGTGGGGGGAACAAGAGACCCAGTACTTC. It yields the protein CASSLWGEQETQYF. The chain is built from TRBV5-1 and TRBJ2-5; tentatively, D is TRBD2 (6 bases). This CDR3 spans 14 amino acids. Trimming took off 1 base at V and 2 bases at J, with 9 bases between the two ends. The germline gives CDR1 SGHRS, CDR2 YFSETQ.

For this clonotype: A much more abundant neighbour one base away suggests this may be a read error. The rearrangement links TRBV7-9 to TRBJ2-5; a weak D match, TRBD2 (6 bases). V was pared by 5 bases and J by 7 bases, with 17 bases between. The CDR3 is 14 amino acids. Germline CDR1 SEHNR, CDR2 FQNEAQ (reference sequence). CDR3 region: CASSPGDLEGTQYF. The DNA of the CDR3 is TGTGCCAGCAGCCCCGGGGACTTGGAAGGGACCCAGTACTTC.

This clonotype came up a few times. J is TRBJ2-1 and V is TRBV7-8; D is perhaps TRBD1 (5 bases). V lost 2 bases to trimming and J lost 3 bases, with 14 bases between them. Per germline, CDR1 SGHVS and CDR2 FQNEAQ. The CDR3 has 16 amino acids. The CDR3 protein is CASSLSPLRGYNEQFF. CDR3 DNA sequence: TGTGCCAGCAGCTTATCCCCCTTAAGGGGCTACAATGAGCAGTTCTTC.

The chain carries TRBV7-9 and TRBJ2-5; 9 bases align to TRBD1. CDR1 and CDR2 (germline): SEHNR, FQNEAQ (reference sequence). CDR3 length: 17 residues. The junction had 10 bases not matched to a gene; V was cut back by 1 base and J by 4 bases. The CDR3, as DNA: TGTGCCAGCAGCTTAGAAGACAGGGGGTTAAGGCGAGAGACCCAGTACTTC. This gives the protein CASSLEDRGLRRETQYF. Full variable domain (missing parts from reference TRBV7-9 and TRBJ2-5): DTGVSQNPRHKITKRGQNVTFRCDPISEHNRLYWYRQTLGQGPEFLTYFQNEAQLEKSRLLSDRFSAERPKGSFSTLEIQRTEQGDSAMYLCASSLEDRGLRRETQYFGPGTRLLVL.

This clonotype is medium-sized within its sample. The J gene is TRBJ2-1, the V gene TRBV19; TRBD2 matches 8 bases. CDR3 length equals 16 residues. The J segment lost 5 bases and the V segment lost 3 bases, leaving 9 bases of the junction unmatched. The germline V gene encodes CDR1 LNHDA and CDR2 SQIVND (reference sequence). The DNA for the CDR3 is TGTGCCAGTAGTATCCGCCTAGCGGGTCTCGACAATGAGCAGTTCTTC. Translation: CASSIRLAGLDNEQFF.

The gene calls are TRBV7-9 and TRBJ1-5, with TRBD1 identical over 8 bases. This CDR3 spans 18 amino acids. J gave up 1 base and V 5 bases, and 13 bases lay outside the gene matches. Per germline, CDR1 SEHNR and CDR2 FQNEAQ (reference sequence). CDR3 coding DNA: TGTGCCAGCAGCCAAGTCCAGGGGGCGAGTCAAAGCAATCAGCCCCAGCATTTT. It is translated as CASSQVQGASQSNQPQHF.

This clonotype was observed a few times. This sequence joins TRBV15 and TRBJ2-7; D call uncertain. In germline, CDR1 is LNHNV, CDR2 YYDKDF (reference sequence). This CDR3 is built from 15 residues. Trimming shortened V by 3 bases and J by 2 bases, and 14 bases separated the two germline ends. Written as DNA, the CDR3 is TGTGCCACCAGCAGGGGCTATACGGCCCCCTACGAGCAGTACTTC. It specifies CATSRGYTAPYEQYF.

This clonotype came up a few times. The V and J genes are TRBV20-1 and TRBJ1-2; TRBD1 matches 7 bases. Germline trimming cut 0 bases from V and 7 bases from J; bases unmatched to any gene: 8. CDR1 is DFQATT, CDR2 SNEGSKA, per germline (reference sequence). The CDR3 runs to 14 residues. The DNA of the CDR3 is TGCAGTGCTAGAGACAGGGGGAGGATGGCTGGCTACACCTTC. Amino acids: CSARDRGRMAGYTF.

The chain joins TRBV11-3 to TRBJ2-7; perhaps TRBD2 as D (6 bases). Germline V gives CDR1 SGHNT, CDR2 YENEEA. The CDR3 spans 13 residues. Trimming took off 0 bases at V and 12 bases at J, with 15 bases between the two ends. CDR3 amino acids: CASSLDSGLPSYF. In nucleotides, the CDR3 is TGTGCCAGCAGCTTAGATTCGGGACTTCCCTCGTACTTC.

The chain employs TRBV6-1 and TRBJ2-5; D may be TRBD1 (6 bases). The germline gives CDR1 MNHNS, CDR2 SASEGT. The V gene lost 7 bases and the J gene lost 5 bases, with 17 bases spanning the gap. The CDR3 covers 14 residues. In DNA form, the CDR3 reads TGTGCCAGCAAACTCACAGGGTTCAGTGAGACCCAGTACTTC. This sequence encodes CASKLTGFSETQYF.

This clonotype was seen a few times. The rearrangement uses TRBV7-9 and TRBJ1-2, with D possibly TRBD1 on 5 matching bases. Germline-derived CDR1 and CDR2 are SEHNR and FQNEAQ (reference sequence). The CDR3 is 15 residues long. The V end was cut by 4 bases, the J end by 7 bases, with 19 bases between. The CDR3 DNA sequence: TGTGCCAGCAGCTCCAACGTCCCGGGACTTGGTGGCTACACCTTC. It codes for CASSSNVPGLGGYTF.

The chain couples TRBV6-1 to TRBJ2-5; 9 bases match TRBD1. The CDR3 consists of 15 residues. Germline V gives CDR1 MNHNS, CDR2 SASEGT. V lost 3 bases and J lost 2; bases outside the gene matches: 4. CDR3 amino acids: CASSDPGQGQETQYF. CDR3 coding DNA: TGTGCCAGCAGTGACCCGGGACAGGGACAAGAGACCCAGTACTTC.

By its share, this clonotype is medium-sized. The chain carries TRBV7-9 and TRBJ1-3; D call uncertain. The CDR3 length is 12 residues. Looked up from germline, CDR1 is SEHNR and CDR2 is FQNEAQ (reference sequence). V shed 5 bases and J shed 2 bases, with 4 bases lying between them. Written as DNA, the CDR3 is TGTGCCAGCAGCGTCGCTGGAAACACCATATATTTT. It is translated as CASSVAGNTIYF.

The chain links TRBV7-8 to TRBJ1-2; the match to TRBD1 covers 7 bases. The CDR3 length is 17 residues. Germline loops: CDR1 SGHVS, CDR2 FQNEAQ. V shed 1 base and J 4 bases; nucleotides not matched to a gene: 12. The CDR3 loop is CASSLGPGGSGSYGYTF. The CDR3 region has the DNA TGTGCCAGCAGCTTAGGTCCAGGGGGATCCGGGTCCTATGGCTACACCTTC.

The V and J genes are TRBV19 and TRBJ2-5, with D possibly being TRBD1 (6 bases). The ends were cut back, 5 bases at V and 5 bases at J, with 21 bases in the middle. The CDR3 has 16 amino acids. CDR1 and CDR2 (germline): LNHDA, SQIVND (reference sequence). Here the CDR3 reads CASSPRTFWGPETQYF. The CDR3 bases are TGTGCCAGTAGTCCCAGGACGTTTTGGGGGCCGGAGACCCAGTACTTC.